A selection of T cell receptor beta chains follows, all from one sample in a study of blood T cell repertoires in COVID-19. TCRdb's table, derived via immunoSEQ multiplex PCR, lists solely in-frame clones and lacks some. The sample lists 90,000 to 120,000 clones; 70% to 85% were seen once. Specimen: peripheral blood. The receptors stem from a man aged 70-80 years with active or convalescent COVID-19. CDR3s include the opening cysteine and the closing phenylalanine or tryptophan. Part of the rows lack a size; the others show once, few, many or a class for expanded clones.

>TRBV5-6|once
CASSLLGSGSSYNEQFF
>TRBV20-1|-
CSASSQTHNEQFF
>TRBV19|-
CASSAPGAGQVPDTQYF
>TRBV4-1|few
CASSPRTGERFYGYTF
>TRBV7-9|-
CASSLVLAGYEQYF
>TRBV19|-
CASSPRTGGYVNEQFF
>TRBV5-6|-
CASSLVESGGELFF
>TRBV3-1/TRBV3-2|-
CASSQVGATATNTEAFF
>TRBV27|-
CASSVGLAGGPSSYEQYF
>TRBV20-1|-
CSAPLTGGYTF
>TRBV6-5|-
CASTVTYLTDTQYF
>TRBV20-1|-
CSASWLAGGDNEQFF
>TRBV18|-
CASSLSSGLDEQYF
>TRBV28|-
CASREGPDEKLFF
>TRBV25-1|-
CASSTSTGANTEAFF
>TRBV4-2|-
CASSQPQGNSPLHF
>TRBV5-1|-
CASSRGRSGPMNTEAFF
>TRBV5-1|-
CASSPGTGEEKLFF
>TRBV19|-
CASSWGDSTNYGYTF
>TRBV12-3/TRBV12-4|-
CASSTGTYNEQFF
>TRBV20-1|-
CSARGGTEAFF
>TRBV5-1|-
CASRGTDTEAFF
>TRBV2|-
CASSGLTDTQYF
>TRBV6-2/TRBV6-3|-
CASSRVTRAEAFF
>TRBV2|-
CASRPPGTGKYEQYF
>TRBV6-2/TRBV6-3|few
CASSYSMGDRTGYGYTF
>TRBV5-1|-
CASSTGDTEGYEQYF
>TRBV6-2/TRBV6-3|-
CASSYTSGRNEQFF
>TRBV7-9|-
CASSSEAVSGRATYEQYF
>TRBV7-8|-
CASSFGTGVTEAFF
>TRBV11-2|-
CASSFGSGNTIYF
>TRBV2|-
CASGRSGIEQFF
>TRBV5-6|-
CASSLGVAGNYNEQFF
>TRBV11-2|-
CASRQDRGVTEAFF
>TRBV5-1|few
CASSLEGAEQYF
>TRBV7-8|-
CASSQGIGVTGELFF
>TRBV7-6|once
CASERTLTVNYGYTF
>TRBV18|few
CASSQSSGSSYEQYF
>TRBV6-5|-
CASSAPDRYYGYTF
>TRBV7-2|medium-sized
CASSPTGDPSNQPQHF
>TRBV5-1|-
CASSNQGADTQYF
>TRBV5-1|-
CASSPGTNNEAFF
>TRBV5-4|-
CASSLGLAGGPNTGELFF
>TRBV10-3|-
CAISPPLAGGGNEQFF
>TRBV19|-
CASSILRGGYNEQFF
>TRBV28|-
CASRRGTVNTEAFF
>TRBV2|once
CASRPTTGTELETQYF
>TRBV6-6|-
CARVRDYSHDEQFF
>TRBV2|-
CASSAGRGRYGYTF
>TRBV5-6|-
CASSLRGLDTQYF
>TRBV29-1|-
CSVHRGVVSEQYF
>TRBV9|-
CASSADRVYQPQHF
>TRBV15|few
CATRNYRGDQPQHF
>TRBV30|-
CAWSVSEYSNQPQHF
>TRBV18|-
CASSPPSGSSYNEQFF
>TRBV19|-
CASSIETGELFF
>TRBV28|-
CASSLSGGGETQYF
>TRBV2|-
CASRDNRAAGGNEQFF